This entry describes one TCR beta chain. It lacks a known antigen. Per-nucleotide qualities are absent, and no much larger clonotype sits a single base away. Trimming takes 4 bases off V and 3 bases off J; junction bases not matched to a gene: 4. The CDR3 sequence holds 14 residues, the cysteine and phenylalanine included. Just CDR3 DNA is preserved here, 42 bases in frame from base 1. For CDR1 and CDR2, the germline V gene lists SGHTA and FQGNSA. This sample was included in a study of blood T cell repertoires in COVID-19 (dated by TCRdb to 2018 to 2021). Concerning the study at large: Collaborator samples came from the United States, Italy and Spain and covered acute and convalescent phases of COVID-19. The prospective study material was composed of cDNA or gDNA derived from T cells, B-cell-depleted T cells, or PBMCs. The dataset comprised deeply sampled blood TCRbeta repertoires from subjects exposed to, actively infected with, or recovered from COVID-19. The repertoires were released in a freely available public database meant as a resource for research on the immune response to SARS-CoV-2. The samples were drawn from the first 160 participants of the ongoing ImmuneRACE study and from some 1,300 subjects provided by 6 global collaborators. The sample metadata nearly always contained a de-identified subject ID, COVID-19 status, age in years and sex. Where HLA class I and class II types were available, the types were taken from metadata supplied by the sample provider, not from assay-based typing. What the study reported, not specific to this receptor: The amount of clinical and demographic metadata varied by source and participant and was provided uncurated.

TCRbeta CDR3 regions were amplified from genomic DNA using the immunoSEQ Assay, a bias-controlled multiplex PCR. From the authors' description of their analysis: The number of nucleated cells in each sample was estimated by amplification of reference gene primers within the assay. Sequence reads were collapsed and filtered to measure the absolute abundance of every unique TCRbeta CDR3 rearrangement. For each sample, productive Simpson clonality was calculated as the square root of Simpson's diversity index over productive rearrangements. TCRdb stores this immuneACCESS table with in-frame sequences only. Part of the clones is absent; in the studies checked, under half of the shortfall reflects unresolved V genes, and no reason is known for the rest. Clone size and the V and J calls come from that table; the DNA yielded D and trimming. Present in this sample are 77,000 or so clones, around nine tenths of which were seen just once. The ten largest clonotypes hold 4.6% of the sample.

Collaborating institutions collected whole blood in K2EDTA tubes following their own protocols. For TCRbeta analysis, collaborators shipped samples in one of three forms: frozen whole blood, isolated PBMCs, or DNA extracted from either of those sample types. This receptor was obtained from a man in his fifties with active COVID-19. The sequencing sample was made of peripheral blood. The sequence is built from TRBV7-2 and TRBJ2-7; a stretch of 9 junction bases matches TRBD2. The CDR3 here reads CASSSTSGNYEQYF. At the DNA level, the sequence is TGTGCCAGCAGCTCGACTAGCGGAAACTACGAGCAGTACTTC.